The 24 T cell receptor beta chains given below trace back to one sample, sequenced in a study of blood T cells in healthy people across ages. Then a second PCR, running roughly 7 to 11 cycles, was carried out with a sample-barcoded 5' primer and a J-beta primer mix. TCRdb re-called the 5' RACE reads through MiXCR, storing one row per CDR3 protein. The top ten hold about 26% of the sample, which has around 600,000 distinct CDR3 sequences, roughly 48% seen once. Sequenced: blood. Source of these receptors: a man older than 75 in good health.

The chain uses TRBV12-3 or TRBV12-4 and TRBJ2-4; either TRBD1 or TRBD2 may fit D (5 bases each). The V and J ends lost 4 bases and 6 bases respectively, with 13 bases between them. CDR3 size: 14 residues. The CDR3 DNA reads TGTGCCAGCAGTTCGGGGACCGACCCAAACATTCAGTACTTC. It translates to CASSSGTDPNIQYF.

The rearrangement uses TRBV12-3 or TRBV12-4 and TRBJ2-5, with D maybe TRBD2 (6 bases). This CDR3 has 13 amino acids. Deletions cut 7 bases from V and 1 base from J, with 10 bases between. The CDR3 sequence: CASTGLTQETQYF. The CDR3 DNA reads TGTGCCAGCACAGGACTAACCCAAGAGACCCAGTACTTC.

This clonotype was seen only a few times. The chain has TRBV7-9 and TRBJ1-4, with TRBD1 as a possible D gene (6 bases). The CDR3 covers 13 residues. CDR1 and CDR2 from the germline V gene are SEHNR and FQNEAQ (reference sequence). V lost 6 bases and J lost 7, with 12 bases in between. This chain's CDR3 is CASSQQGVEKLFF. The CDR3 coding sequence is TGTGCCAGCAGTCAACAGGGTGTTGAAAAACTGTTTTTT. The full variable domain, in which reference TRBV7-9 and TRBJ1-4 provide the parts outside the CDR3, is DTGVSQNPRHKITKRGQNVTFRCDPISEHNRLYWYRQTLGQGPEFLTYFQNEAQLEKSRLLSDRFSAERPKGSFSTLEIQRTEQGDSAMYLCASSQQGVEKLFFGSGTQLSVL.

This chain links TRBV11-2 with TRBJ2-7; 8 nucleotides align to TRBD1. This CDR3 contains 15 residues. Trimming took 5 bases from V and 8 from J; bases not matched to a gene: 14. Germline CDR1 and CDR2: SGHAT and FQNNGV. The CDR3 reads CASSTSGTGVRKQYF. The DNA of the CDR3 is TGTGCCAGCAGCACCTCCGGGACAGGAGTTCGGAAGCAGTACTTC.

The chain employs TRBV12-3 or TRBV12-4 and TRBJ1-2; 12 positions match TRBD1. Trimming cost V 2 bases and J 8 bases; bases outside gene matches: 9. This CDR3 has 16 residues. CDR3 sequence (DNA): TGTGCCAGCAGTTTATCCGGGACAGGGGGCTTCGGGGGCTACACCTTC. It codes for CASSLSGTGGFGGYTF.

The chain has TRBV20-1 and TRBJ1-3, with D uncertain. The V gene lost 6 bases and the J gene lost 4 bases, with 16 bases spanning the gap. The CDR3 spans 14 residues. The germline V gene has CDR1 DFQATT and CDR2 SNEGSKA (reference sequence). The CDR3 coding sequence is TGCAGTGCCACGTACCCCAGCGACGGAAACACCATATATTTT. Translating gives CSATYPSDGNTIYF.

The table lists this clonotype with a few counts. The genes are TRBV20-1 and TRBJ2-7, with D possibly being TRBD2 (5 bases). V lost 6 bases to trimming and J lost 3 bases, with 15 bases between them. Germline V gene data show CDR1 as DFQATT and CDR2 as SNEGSKA (reference sequence). The CDR3 runs 13 residues. The CDR3 protein is CSAPLASFYEQYF. CDR3 nucleotide sequence: TGCAGTGCCCCATTGGCTAGCTTCTACGAGCAGTACTTC.

The rearrangement joins TRBV4-3 to TRBJ1-3; 8 bases are shared with TRBD1. Germline CDR1 reads LGHNA; CDR2 reads YSLEER. This CDR3 is built from 16 residues. The ends lost 5 bases at V and 3 bases at J; junction bases unmatched: 9. CDR3 protein: CASSKRDRTLGNTIYF. The CDR3, as DNA: TGCGCCAGCAGCAAAAGGGACAGGACCCTTGGAAACACCATATATTTT.

This sequence joins TRBV3-1 and TRBJ1-1; D call uncertain. V dropped 3 bases and J dropped 0 bases, with 11 bases sitting between them. Germline CDR1 and CDR2: LGHDT and YNNKEL (reference sequence). CDR3 length: 15 residues. The chain's CDR3 is CASSHPGGMNTEAFF. In nucleotides, the CDR3 is TGTGCCAGCAGCCACCCGGGAGGGATGAACACTGAAGCTTTCTTT.

V is TRBV29-1 and J is TRBJ2-7, with TRBD1 matching 9 bases. Germline-derived CDR1 and CDR2 are SQVTM and ANQGSEA. This CDR3 is 12 amino acids long. The J segment lost 3 bases and the V segment lost 4 bases, leaving 1 base of the junction unmatched. The CDR3 loop reads CSVGQGVYEQYF. For the CDR3, the DNA is TGCAGCGTTGGACAGGGGGTCTACGAGCAGTACTTC.

The genes are TRBV5-1 and TRBJ2-3; TRBD2 matches 9 bases. Germline trimming cut 6 bases from V and 0 bases from J; bases unmatched to any gene: 11. The CDR3 has 17 amino acids. CDR1 and CDR2 (germline): SGHRS, YFSETQ. In nucleotides, the CDR3 is TGCGCCAGCAAGGGACTAGCAGGAAGCCCTAGCACAGATACGCAGTATTTT. It translates to CASKGLAGSPSTDTQYF.

The chain carries TRBV5-1 and TRBJ2-1; 11 positions match TRBD2. The CDR3 is 17 residues long. CDR1 is SGHRS, CDR2 YFSETQ, per germline. V was clipped by 0 bases and J by 6 bases; unmatched bases: 8. The CDR3 DNA follows: TGCGCCAGCAGCTTGGGACCCACTAGCGGGAGCGCCAATGAGCAGTTCTTC. Its translation: CASSLGPTSGSANEQFF.

Concerning this clonotype itself: A read error may be the cause here, since a much bigger clone is one base away. The chain links TRBV6-5 to TRBJ1-1; TRBD1 matches at 7 bases. From germline, CDR1 is MNHEY and CDR2 SVGAGI. This CDR3 is 16 amino acids long. With V trimmed by 5 bases and J by 1 base, 10 bases remained unmatched. The CDR3 bases are TGTGCCAGCAGTACGGGGCGTAGGGACAGGAACACTGAAGCTTTCTTT. Its translation: CASSTGRRDRNTEAFF.

This clonotype showed up just a few times. An end of the junction does not agree with germline; a read error may underlie this. J is TRBJ2-5 and V is TRBV5-1, with D hard to call. The CDR3 contains 14 residues. Germline values: CDR1 SGHRS, CDR2 YFSETQ. CDR3 nucleotides: TGCGCCAGCAGCTTGGATTGGTCGCAAGCGACCCAGTACTTC. Translation gives CASSLDWSQATQYF.

This clonotype has a handful of counts. CDR3 nucleotides: TGTGCCAGCAGTTCCCCCGGGACTAGGAAAGAGCAGTTCTTC. Translating gives CASSSPGTRKEQFF. This chain connects TRBV9 to TRBJ2-1; TRBD2 matches at 8 bases. Trimming removed 5 bases from V and 10 bases from J; junction bases left unmatched: 11. Germline CDR1 is SGDLS and CDR2 is YYNGEE. The CDR3 length is 14 residues. Full variable domain (missing parts from reference TRBV9 and TRBJ2-1): DSGVTQTPKHLITATGQRVTLRCSPRSGDLSVYWYQQSLDQGLQFLIQYYNGEERAKGNILERFSAQQFPDLHSELNLSSLELGDSALYFCASSSPGTRKEQFFGPGTRLTVL.

The gene calls are TRBV7-9 and TRBJ2-5; D is possibly TRBD2 (5 bases). This CDR3 region has 15 residues. Germline V gene lookup returns CDR1 SEHNR and CDR2 FQNEAQ (reference sequence). V was trimmed by 4 bases and J by 5 bases, leaving 17 bases between them. CDR3 in amino acids: CASSSRAGLGETQYF. In DNA, the CDR3 is TGTGCCAGCAGCTCTCGGGCGGGCCTGGGGGAGACCCAGTACTTC.

The V gene is TRBV5-1, the J gene TRBJ2-5; 12 nucleotides agree with TRBD1. Per the germline V gene, CDR1 is SGHRS and CDR2 is YFSETQ. This CDR3 comprises 16 residues. Trimming removed 0 bases from V and 11 bases from J; junction bases left unmatched: 11. In DNA, the CDR3 is TGCGCCAGCAGCTTGGACCCGGGACAGGGGGCCCGGGAGCAGTACTTC. This codes for CASSLDPGQGAREQYF.

The rearrangement joins TRBV20-1 to TRBJ1-1; D is ambiguous. This CDR3 has 12 amino acids. Trimming stripped 6 bases from V and 4 bases from J, with 12 bases between. From germline, CDR1 is DFQATT and CDR2 SNEGSKA (reference sequence). DNA of the CDR3: TGCAGTGCCCCGAGGCAGATCACTGAAGCTTTCTTT. Protein sequence: CSAPRQITEAFF.

The chain has TRBV27 and TRBJ2-1; D ambiguous. The CDR3 runs to 12 residues. Germline V CDR1 and CDR2: MNHEY, SMNVEV (reference sequence). V lost 6 bases and J lost 6, with 9 bases in between. This chain's CDR3 is CASRGSSNEQFF. CDR3 in DNA: TGTGCCAGCAGAGGATCGAGCAATGAGCAGTTCTTC.

This chain uses TRBV28 with TRBJ2-4, with TRBD2 identical over 8 bases. V was pared by 2 bases and J by 16 bases, with 13 bases of the junction left unmatched. The CDR3 runs 14 residues. CDR1 is MDHEN and CDR2 is SYDVKM in the germline V gene. The CDR3 bases are TGTGCCAGCAGTTTAAGGGCTGCCGGGGGGGCCCTATACTTC. Its protein product is CASSLRAAGGALYF. The full variable domain, with the rest looked up from reference TRBV28 and TRBJ2-4, is DVKVTQSSRYLVKRTGEKVFLECVQDMDHENMFWYRQDPGLGLRLIYFSYDVKMKEKGDIPEGYSVSREKKERFSLILESASTNQTSMYLCASSLRAAGGALYFGAGTRLSVL.

The chain combines TRBV10-3 with TRBJ2-5; D is ambiguous. Germline lookup yields CDR1 ENHRY and CDR2 SYGVKD. With 5 bases removed from V and 11 bases from J, the gap between germline ends came to 27 bases. This CDR3 is 16 amino acids long. CDR3 loop: CAISPPPGGAYNEQYF. DNA of the CDR3: TGTGCCATCAGTCCACCCCCTGGCGGAGCCTACAATGAGCAGTACTTC.

This clonotype was counted between two and nine times. The chain combines TRBV18 with TRBJ2-1, with TRBD1 identical over 8 bases. The germline V gene encodes CDR1 KGHSH and CDR2 LQKENI. The V gene end was trimmed by 10 bases and the J gene end by 2 bases; junction bases not matched to a gene: 4. The CDR3 is made up of 13 amino acids. The CDR3 sequence is CATQGAAYNEQFF. DNA for the CDR3: TGTGCCACTCAGGGGGCCGCCTACAATGAGCAGTTCTTC.

The rearrangement links TRBV7-2 to TRBJ1-5, with D perhaps TRBD1 (6 bases). CDR3 length equals 14 residues. Germline CDR1 SGHTA, CDR2 FQGNSA. V was clipped by 2 bases and J by 11 bases, with 16 bases between them. The CDR3 bases are TGTGCCAGCAGCTTAAGGGGGGAAGTCAGTGCCCAGCATTTT. As protein: CASSLRGEVSAQHF. Together with reference TRBV7-2 and TRBJ1-5, the CDR3 gives the full variable domain: GAGVSQSPSNKVTEKGKDVELRCDPISGHTALYWYRQSLGQGLEFLIYFQGNSAPDKSGLPSDRFSAERTGGSVSTLTIQRTQQEDSAVYLCASSLRGEVSAQHFGDGTRLSIL.

This clonotype was detected only a few times. The chain recombines TRBV20-1 with TRBJ2-1; the D is unclear. The CDR3 is 15 residues long. CDR1 and CDR2 (germline): DFQATT, SNEGSKA (reference sequence). Trimming cost V 5 bases and J 3 bases, with 17 bases left between them. The CDR3 region is CSALKGSMGYNEQFF. CDR3 in DNA: TGCAGTGCTCTAAAGGGCTCCATGGGCTACAATGAGCAGTTCTTC.